This T cell receptor beta chain was documented in a study of blood T cell repertoires in COVID-19 (dated by TCRdb to the early 2020s). General notes on the study: Samples from collaborators originated in the United States, Italy and Spain and spanned both the acute and convalescent phases of COVID-19. Samples came from the ongoing ImmuneRACE study (first 160 participants) plus 1,254 subjects from 6 global collaborators. The dataset comprised deeply sampled blood TCRbeta repertoires from subjects exposed to, actively infected with, or recovered from COVID-19. The repertoires were made available in a free public database intended to serve as a resource for research on the immune response to SARS-CoV-2. The prospective study material was composed of cDNA or gDNA derived from T cells, B-cell-depleted T cells, or PBMCs. Nearly every sample came with metadata listing a de-identified subject ID, COVID-19 status, age in years and sex. Where available, HLA class I and class II types were taken from metadata supplied by the sample provider and were not determined by assay-based typing. The research as a whole found: How much clinical and demographic metadata was included differed by source and by participant, and the metadata was provided uncurated.

The immunoSEQ Assay, a bias-controlled multiplex PCR, was used to amplify TCRbeta CDR3 regions from genomic DNA. Per the source publication's procedure: The number of nucleated cells in each sample was estimated by amplification of reference gene primers within the assay. To quantify the absolute abundance of each unique TCRbeta CDR3 rearrangement, sequence reads were collapsed and filtered. For each sample, productive Simpson clonality was calculated as the square root of Simpson's diversity index over productive rearrangements. What TCRdb holds here is the immuneACCESS table cut down to in-frame rearrangements. Part of the clones is not present; checked against another copy, under half of the missing clones reflect an unresolved V gene, and the others are unexplained. The V and J calls and clone size were taken over from that table, and D and trimming were inferred from the DNA. This sample gives more than 200,000 clones in total; about 90% of them show up just once. Jointly, the top ten make up roughly 4% of the sample.

In the prospective study, participants were 18 to 89 years old, resided in under 30 geographic areas of the United States, and were enrolled through a virtual design. To assign participants to cohorts, the prospective study relied on clinical history that participants themselves reported in a screening survey and a study questionnaire. Mobile phlebotomists in the prospective study collected whole blood, serum and a nasopharyngeal or oropharyngeal swab from every participant. Participants in the prospective study had the option to provide additional blood draws and questionnaires over an approximately two-month period. Prospective study blood samples were shipped either frozen or at room temperature before DNA extraction. The CDR1 and CDR2 encoded by the germline V gene are MDHEN and SYDVKM. Measured from the cysteine to the phenylalanine, the CDR3 is 12 residues long. The CDR3 DNA has 36 bases and is translated from base 1. The junction carries 9 bases between V and J, which are trimmed by 3 bases and 7 bases respectively.

Worth noting for this clone: What antigen it recognizes has not been identified. No much larger clonotype is one base removed from it; base qualities were not supplied.

The source is a woman aged 30 to 39 with acute COVID-19. Input material: PBMCs or T cells enriched from blood (not recorded which). The chain was built from TRBV28 and TRBJ1-2, with the D gene call left open. For the CDR3, the sequence is CASSFFAGGYTF. The DNA sequence is as follows: TGTGCCAGCAGTTTTTTCGCGGGTGGCTACACCTTC.